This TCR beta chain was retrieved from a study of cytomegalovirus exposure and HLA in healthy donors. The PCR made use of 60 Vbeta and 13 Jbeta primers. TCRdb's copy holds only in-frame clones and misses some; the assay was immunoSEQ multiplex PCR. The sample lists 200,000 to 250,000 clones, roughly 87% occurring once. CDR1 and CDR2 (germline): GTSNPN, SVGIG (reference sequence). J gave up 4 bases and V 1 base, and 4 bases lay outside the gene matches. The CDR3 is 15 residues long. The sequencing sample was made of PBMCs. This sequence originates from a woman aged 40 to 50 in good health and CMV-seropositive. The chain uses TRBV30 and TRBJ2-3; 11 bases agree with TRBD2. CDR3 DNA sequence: TGTGCCTGGAGTGAACTAGCGGGAGAGGCAGATACGCAGTATTTT. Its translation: CAWSELAGEADTQYF.